The clone carrying this T cell receptor (beta chain) has only a few counts. This specimen belongs to a study of blood T cell repertoires in COVID-19. Turning to the study itself: From T cells, B-cell-depleted T cells, or PBMCs came the material, which was cDNA or gDNA.

Authors' processing steps: Nucleated cell number was recorded as an estimate derived from reference gene primer amplification. Assay used: immunoSEQ multiplex PCR; TCRdb lists only in-frame clones, some missing. That table furnishes V, J and clone size, whereas the DNA furnished D and trimming. The sample lists about 160,000 clones; roughly 84% were seen once. The sequenced material came from peripheral blood. The TCR sequence derives from an older woman with acute or convalescent COVID-19.

Here the CDR3 DNA reads TGTGCCAGCAGCCACTCGGGACTCCACAGGGGCAATGAGCAGTTCTTC. Translating it yields CASSHSGLHRGNEQFF. The chain uses TRBV14 and TRBJ2-1; perhaps TRBD1 as D (7 bases). The CDR3 is made up of 16 amino acids. V lost 3 bases and J 6 bases, leaving 18 bases between the germline ends. From germline, CDR1 is SGHDN and CDR2 FVKESK.